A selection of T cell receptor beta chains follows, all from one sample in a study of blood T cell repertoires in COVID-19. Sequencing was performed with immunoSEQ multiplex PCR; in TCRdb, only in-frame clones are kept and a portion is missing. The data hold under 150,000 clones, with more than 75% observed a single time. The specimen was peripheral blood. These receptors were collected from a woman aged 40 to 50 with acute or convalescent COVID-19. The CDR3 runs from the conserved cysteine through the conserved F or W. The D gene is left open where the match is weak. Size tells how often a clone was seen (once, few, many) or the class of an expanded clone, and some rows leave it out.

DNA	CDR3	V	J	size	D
TGTGCCAGCAGCTCCCAAACTCAGGTTTCCTATGGCTACACCTTC	CASSSQTQVSYGYTF	TRBV5-5	TRBJ1-2	NA	NA
TGTGCCAGCAGTGAAAAGGGCGGGACTAGGGCGTATTTT	CASSEKGGTRAYF	TRBV6-1	TRBJ2-3	NA	TRBD2
TGCAGTGCTAGTACCCCGGGACAATCCTCCTACGAGCAGTACTTC	CSASTPGQSSYEQYF	TRBV20-1	TRBJ2-7	NA	NA
TGTGCCACCAGCAGAGACCCTAACAGGGGAGGCTATGGCTACACCTTC	CATSRDPNRGGYGYTF	TRBV15	TRBJ1-2	NA	TRBD1
TGCGCCAGCAGCTTGGCGGCCGGTAGAGGCACCGGGGAGCTGTTTTTT	CASSLAAGRGTGELFF	TRBV5-1	TRBJ2-2	few	NA
TGTGCCAGTAGTATCCCGGGATTTGGCACCGGGGAGCTGTTTTTT	CASSIPGFGTGELFF	TRBV19	TRBJ2-2	NA	NA
TGTGCCAGTAGAGGGACGGGGAGGCATGGCTACACCTTC	CASRGTGRHGYTF	TRBV19	TRBJ1-2	NA	NA
TGTGCCAGTAGTTTAACTCTAGGAGTAAACACCGGGGAGCTGTTTTTT	CASSLTLGVNTGELFF	TRBV19	TRBJ2-2	few	NA
TGTGCCAGTAGTAGGCGGAATAGAGCGGGGGGGCTAACAGATACGCAGTATTTT	CASSRRNRAGGLTDTQYF	TRBV19	TRBJ2-3	NA	TRBD2
TGTGCCAGCAGCTTAGTTCCCGGGGGTAACTACGAGCAGTACTTC	CASSLVPGGNYEQYF	TRBV7-2	TRBJ2-7	NA	NA
TGTGCCAGCAGCTGGACAGTCATGAACACTGAAGCTTTCTTT	CASSWTVMNTEAFF	TRBV7-2	TRBJ1-1	NA	NA
TGTGCCAGCAGCCAAGATTCGAACAGTCTCGTCTCTGGAAACACCATATATTTT	CASSQDSNSLVSGNTIYF	TRBV4-2	TRBJ1-3	once	NA
TGTGCCAGCTCACTTACTCCCGGGACACTTTCATCCCAGCCCCAGCATTTT	CASSLTPGTLSSQPQHF	TRBV18	TRBJ1-5	NA	NA
TGTGCCAGCAGCTTAGGTGTTGGACTTGCCTACGAGCAGTACTTC	CASSLGVGLAYEQYF	TRBV7-9	TRBJ2-7	NA	NA
TGCGCCAGCACTTCAGGGGCGACGAACACTGAAGCTTTCTTT	CASTSGATNTEAFF	TRBV5-1	TRBJ1-1	NA	NA
TGTGCCAGCAGCGCGGACAGATATGGCTACACCTTC	CASSADRYGYTF	TRBV7-2	TRBJ1-2	NA	NA
TGTGCCAGCAGACAGGACAGGGGGTTTTCACCCCTCCACTTT	CASRQDRGFSPLHF	TRBV6-5	TRBJ1-6	once	TRBD1
TGCGCCAGCAGCTTGGGTTCCGGACTAAGCACAGATACGCAGTATTTT	CASSLGSGLSTDTQYF	TRBV5-1	TRBJ2-3	NA	NA
TGCGCCAGCAGCTACAGGGGTCCGGCCTACGAGCAGTACTTC	CASSYRGPAYEQYF	TRBV5-1	TRBJ2-7	NA	TRBD1
TGTGCCATCAGTAGACAGGGGGCAAACGAGCAGTACTTC	CAISRQGANEQYF	TRBV10-3	TRBJ2-7	NA	TRBD1
TGTGCCAGTAGTTTAAGACAGGATACGCAGTATTTT	CASSLRQDTQYF	TRBV19	TRBJ2-3	NA	NA
TGCGCCAGCAGCACCAACAGGGGGCGTAACAATGAGCAGTTCTTC	CASSTNRGRNNEQFF	TRBV5-1	TRBJ2-1	NA	TRBD1
TGTGCCAGCCACCCGGGACAGGGTGGCAATCAGCCCCAGCATTTT	CASHPGQGGNQPQHF	TRBV2	TRBJ1-5	NA	TRBD1
TGCAGCGGCGGGACAGGAGGCAAAAACATTCAGTACTTC	CSGGTGGKNIQYF	TRBV29-1	TRBJ2-4	NA	TRBD1
TGTGCCAGCAGTTACGTCGGCACTGAAGCTTTCTTT	CASSYVGTEAFF	TRBV6-5	TRBJ1-1	NA	NA
TGTGCCAGCAGCGTAGTTGGACAGCCAGGTTTGACCGGGGAGCTGTTTTTT	CASSVVGQPGLTGELFF	TRBV9	TRBJ2-2	NA	NA
TGTGCCAGCAGCCTGGTCCCTCGCGGGGCCCGATCTCCCGACGAGCAGTACTTC	CASSLVPRGARSPDEQYF	TRBV4-2	TRBJ2-7	once	NA
TGTGCCAGCAGCTATGGAAACAGGGAGCTCCCATATTTT	CASSYGNRELPYF	TRBV28	TRBJ1-3	NA	NA
TGCAGCGTCTTGACAGGGGGCTTCGGAGGCTACACCTTC	CSVLTGGFGGYTF	TRBV29-1	TRBJ1-2	NA	TRBD1
TGCGCCAGCAGCCAAGTCTCCAGGGGATCGGGCTACACCTTC	CASSQVSRGSGYTF	TRBV4-1	TRBJ1-2	NA	NA
TGCGCCAGCAGCTTACAGGGGCCTTTGGTGGAAAAACTGTTTTTT	CASSLQGPLVEKLFF	TRBV5-1	TRBJ1-4	NA	TRBD1
TGTGCCAGCAGTTTTAGACAGGCGGGCACCGGGGAGCTGTTTTTT	CASSFRQAGTGELFF	TRBV27	TRBJ2-2	NA	NA
TGTGCCAGCAGCCGTCGGACAGGGGGAACAGATACGCAGTATTTT	CASSRRTGGTDTQYF	TRBV6-6	TRBJ2-3	NA	TRBD1
TGTGCCAGCAGTGAGAGGAGATCCTACGAGCAGTACTTC	CASSERRSYEQYF	TRBV2	TRBJ2-7	few	NA
TGTGCCAGAAGCTTTTTGGGGGACAGGGCAGCTAACTATGGCTACACCTTC	CARSFLGDRAANYGYTF	TRBV5-3	TRBJ1-2	NA	TRBD1
TGCGCCAGCAGCCAAATCCGGGACAGGGGGCAAGAGCAGTACTTC	CASSQIRDRGQEQYF	TRBV4-1	TRBJ2-7	few	TRBD1
TGTGCCAGCAAGGACTTAAGCACAGATACGCAGTATTTT	CASKDLSTDTQYF	TRBV27	TRBJ2-3	few	NA
TGTGCCAGCAGCTTCGGCAGGGCCTACACAGATACGCAGTATTTT	CASSFGRAYTDTQYF	TRBV5-6	TRBJ2-3	NA	NA
TGTGCCAGTAGTACGGGATTGCGGTTCCTTAGCATGAACACTGAAGCTTTCTTT	CASSTGLRFLSMNTEAFF	TRBV19	TRBJ1-1	NA	NA
TGTGCCAGCAGTGATACTAGCGGGGGTTGGAATGAGCAGTTCTTC	CASSDTSGGWNEQFF	TRBV6-1	TRBJ2-1	few	TRBD2
TGTGCCAGCAGTGGGGACAGGGGGATTTACAATGAGCAGTTCTTC	CASSGDRGIYNEQFF	TRBV2	TRBJ2-1	NA	TRBD1
TGTGCCTGGAACGGGAGGCAGGACACTGAAGCTTTCTTT	CAWNGRQDTEAFF	TRBV30	TRBJ1-1	NA	NA
TGTGCCAGCAGTGAATACACAGGGAACACTGAAGCTTTCTTT	CASSEYTGNTEAFF	TRBV6-1	TRBJ1-1	NA	NA
TGTGCCAGCTCACAGACCGGGACAGCCTATAATTCACCCCTCCACTTT	CASSQTGTAYNSPLHF	TRBV18	TRBJ1-6	NA	TRBD1
TGTGCCAGCAGCCAAGTGGCAGCAGACTATAGCAATCAGCCCCAGCATTTT	CASSQVAADYSNQPQHF	TRBV4-2	TRBJ1-5	NA	NA
TGTGCCAGCAGCCAAGGCGAGACAGGGGGTGGCTACACCTTC	CASSQGETGGGYTF	TRBV3-1/TRBV3-2	TRBJ1-2	NA	TRBD1
TGTGCCAGCAGCCGCCGGGACAGGTCAATCCCAGGCAATCAGCCCCAGCATTTT	CASSRRDRSIPGNQPQHF	TRBV6-2/TRBV6-3	TRBJ1-5	NA	TRBD1
TGCGCCAGCGGAGGCACGGACAGCCCTAATGAAAAACTGTTTTTT	CASGGTDSPNEKLFF	TRBV5-1	TRBJ1-4	NA	NA
TGTGCCAGCAGCCGTGAGGACAGAACTGGAAACACCATATATTTT	CASSREDRTGNTIYF	TRBV2	TRBJ1-3	NA	NA
TGTGCCAGCAGCTTGGTATCACTAGCGGGGGCCCCTGGGGACGAGCAGTACTTC	CASSLVSLAGAPGDEQYF	TRBV5-8	TRBJ2-7	NA	TRBD2
TGCGCCAGCAGCTTAGACCGCCAGGGTTACTATGGCTACACCTTC	CASSLDRQGYYGYTF	TRBV5-1	TRBJ1-2	NA	NA
TGTGCCAGCAGCTTAGTAGGGACAGGGGTGGGTAATTCACCCCTCCACTTT	CASSLVGTGVGNSPLHF	TRBV7-9	TRBJ1-6	NA	TRBD1
TGTGCCAGCAGTTATCAGACAGGGCGGTCCACCGGGGAGCTGTTTTTT	CASSYQTGRSTGELFF	TRBV6-5	TRBJ2-2	NA	TRBD1